This T cell receptor (beta chain) originates from a study of cytomegalovirus exposure and HLA in healthy donors. Trimming cost V 6 bases and J 3 bases, with 9 bases left between them. This CDR3 spans 12 amino acids. About this clone itself: The antigen is not known.

Study-level findings and limits: A later analysis reportedly found that, within productive TCRs, an Asian-associated ancestry cluster had fewer N-insertions than the mean observed across the approximately 690 donors. In a later analysis, at a false discovery rate of 0.05, 15,000 to 20,000 TCR beta sequences were associated with HLA alleles.

13 Jbeta primers and 60 Vbeta primers were used for the PCR. The assay was immunoSEQ multiplex PCR, and TCRdb's table has in-frame clones only and misses some. The repertoire holds approximately 35,000 clones, with 75% to 85% as singletons. This sequence was found in a woman between 18 and 30 years old in good health and CMV-seronegative. The chain recombines TRBV6-7 with TRBJ2-7; D not certain. TRBV6-7 is assigned to the ORF class and has an uncertain function. The sample comprised PBMCs. CDR3 sequence (DNA): TGTGCCAGCAGCCACGGTGGCTACGAGCAGTACTTC. Its translation is CASSHGGYEQYF.